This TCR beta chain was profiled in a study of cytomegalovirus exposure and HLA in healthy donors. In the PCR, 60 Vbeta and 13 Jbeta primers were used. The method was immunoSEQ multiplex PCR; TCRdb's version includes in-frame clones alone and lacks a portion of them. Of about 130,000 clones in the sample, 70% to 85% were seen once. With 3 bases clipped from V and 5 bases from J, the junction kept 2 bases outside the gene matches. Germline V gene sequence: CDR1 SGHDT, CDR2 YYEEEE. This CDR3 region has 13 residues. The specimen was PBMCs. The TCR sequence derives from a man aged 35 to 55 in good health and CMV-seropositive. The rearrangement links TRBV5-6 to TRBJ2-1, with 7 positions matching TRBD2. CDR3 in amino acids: CASSWGTNNEQFF. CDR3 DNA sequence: TGTGCCAGCAGCTGGGGGACTAACAATGAGCAGTTCTTC.